The entry below describes one T cell receptor (beta chain). This sample is part of a study of blood T cell repertoires in COVID-19. Whole-study context: Whether acute or convalescent, the COVID-19 samples came from the United States, Italy and Spain. Nucleic acid was either cDNA or gDNA, and it came from T cells, B-cell-depleted T cells, or PBMCs.

V shed 5 bases, J shed 4 bases, and the junction held 5 bases outside the gene matches. The germline V gene encodes CDR1 SNHLY and CDR2 FYNNEI. CDR3 length equals 14 residues. Study processing details: Nucleated cell number was recorded as an estimate derived from reference gene primer amplification. Only in-frame clones appear in the TCRdb table, and some are missing; sequencing was by immunoSEQ multiplex PCR. Clone size and V and J calls were adopted from that table, with D and trimming inferred from the DNA. The sample yields 85,000 to 120,000 clones, approximately 80% seen once. V and J are TRBV2 and TRBJ1-2, with TRBD1 identical over 9 bases. The TCR originated in a woman in her sixties or seventies with acute or convalescent COVID-19. The material sequenced was peripheral blood. The CDR3 coding sequence is TGTGCCAGCAGTAAGGACAGGGGCGGCTATGGCTACACCTTC. Amino acids: CASSKDRGGYGYTF. The full variable domain, in which reference TRBV2 and TRBJ1-2 provide the parts outside the CDR3, is EPEVTQTPSHQVTQMGQEVILRCVPISNHLYFYWYRQILGQKVEFLVSFYNNEISEKSEIFDDQFSVERPDGSNFTLKIRSTKLEDSAMYFCASSKDRGGYGYTFGSGTRLTVV.